This T cell receptor (beta chain) was captured in a study of PD-L1 blockade in urothelial cancer. The overall study: Analyses were performed on blood at 3 weeks after treatment start (the second dose) and at 6 weeks.

Time point noted: pretreatment peripheral blood. Libraries were prepared by immunoSEQ multiplex PCR; TCRdb keeps only in-frame clonotypes and omits some of them. The repertoire holds under 40,000 clones, with 82% as singletons. V gave up 0 bases and J gave up 2 bases, with 7 bases separating them. Germline CDR1 reads SGHDT; CDR2 reads YYEEEE. The CDR3 has 14 residues. In this sample, this clone turned up once. The source is a man between 60 and 75 years old with urothelial cancer. The sequenced sample was PBMCs, obtained around atezolizumab (anti-PD-L1) treatment. The V call is TRBV5-6, the J call TRBJ2-3; no reliable D call. CDR3 in amino acids: CASSLVQVTDTQYF. CDR3 DNA sequence: TGTGCCAGCAGCTTGGTCCAGGTCACAGATACGCAGTATTTT.